The present TCR beta chain was sequenced within a study of cytomegalovirus exposure and HLA in healthy donors. Study as a whole: HLA-typed donors were the source of about 85 million unique TCRs, which an early data release held. Study results and limitations: An analysis was carried out at a later point. It showed that HLA-associated TCR beta chains were more clonally expanded than equally common non-associated chains. Presence/absence results assume similar sequencing depth per donor, which may not hold. An analysis that was carried out later associated 15,000 to 20,000 TCR beta sequences with HLA alleles at 0.05 false discovery rate.

As concerns this clone: Antigen specificity is unknown.

J gave up 5 bases and V 2 bases, and 6 bases lay outside the gene matches. CDR3 length equals 15 residues. Germline assignment: CDR1 LNHNV and CDR2 YYDKDF (reference sequence). A multiplex PCR was run with 60 Vbeta primers and 13 Jbeta primers. This table comes from immunoSEQ multiplex PCR, and its TCRdb copy is limited to in-frame clones, with some not included. The sample contains 150,000 to 200,000 clones, around 87% of which appear only once. The V call is TRBV15, the J call TRBJ2-5; 9 bases agree with TRBD2. The clonotype comes from a woman under 30 in good health and CMV-seronegative. Sequences were obtained from PBMCs. CDR3 protein: CATSRNLREGETQYF. Written as DNA, the CDR3 is TGTGCCACCAGCAGAAACCTGCGGGAGGGTGAGACCCAGTACTTC.